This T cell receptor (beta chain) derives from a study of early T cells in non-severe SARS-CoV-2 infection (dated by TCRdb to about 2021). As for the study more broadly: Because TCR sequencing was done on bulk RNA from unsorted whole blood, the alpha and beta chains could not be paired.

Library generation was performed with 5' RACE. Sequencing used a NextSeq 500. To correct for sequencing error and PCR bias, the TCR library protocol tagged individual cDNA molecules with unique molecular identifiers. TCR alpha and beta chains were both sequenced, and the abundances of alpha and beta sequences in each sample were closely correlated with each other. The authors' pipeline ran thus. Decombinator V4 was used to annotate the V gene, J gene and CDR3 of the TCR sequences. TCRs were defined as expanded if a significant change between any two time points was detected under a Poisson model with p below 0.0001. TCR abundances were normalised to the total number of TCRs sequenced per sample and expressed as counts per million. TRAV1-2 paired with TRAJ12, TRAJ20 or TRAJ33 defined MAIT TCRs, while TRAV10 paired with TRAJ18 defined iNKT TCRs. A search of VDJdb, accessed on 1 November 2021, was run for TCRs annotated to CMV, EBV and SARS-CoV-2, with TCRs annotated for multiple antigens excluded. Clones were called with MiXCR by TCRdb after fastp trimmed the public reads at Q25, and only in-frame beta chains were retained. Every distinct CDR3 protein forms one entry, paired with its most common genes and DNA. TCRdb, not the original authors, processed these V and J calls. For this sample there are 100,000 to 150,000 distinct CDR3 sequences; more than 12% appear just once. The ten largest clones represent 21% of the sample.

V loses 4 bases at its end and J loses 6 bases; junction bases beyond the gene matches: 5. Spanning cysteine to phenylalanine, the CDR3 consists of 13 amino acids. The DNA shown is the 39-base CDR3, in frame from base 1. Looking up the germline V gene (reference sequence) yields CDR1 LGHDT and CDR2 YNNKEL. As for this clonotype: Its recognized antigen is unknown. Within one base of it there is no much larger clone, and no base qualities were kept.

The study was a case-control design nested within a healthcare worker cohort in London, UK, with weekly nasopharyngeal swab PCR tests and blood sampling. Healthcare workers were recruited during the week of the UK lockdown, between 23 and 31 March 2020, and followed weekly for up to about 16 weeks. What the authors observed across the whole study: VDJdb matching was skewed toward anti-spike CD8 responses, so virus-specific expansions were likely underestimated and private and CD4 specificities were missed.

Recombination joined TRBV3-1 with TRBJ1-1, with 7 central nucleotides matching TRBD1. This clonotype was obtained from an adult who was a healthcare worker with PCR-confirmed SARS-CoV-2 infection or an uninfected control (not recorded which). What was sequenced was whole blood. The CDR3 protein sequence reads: CASSRQGGAEAFF. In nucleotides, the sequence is TGTGCCAGCAGCCGACAGGGCGGCGCTGAAGCTTTCTTT.